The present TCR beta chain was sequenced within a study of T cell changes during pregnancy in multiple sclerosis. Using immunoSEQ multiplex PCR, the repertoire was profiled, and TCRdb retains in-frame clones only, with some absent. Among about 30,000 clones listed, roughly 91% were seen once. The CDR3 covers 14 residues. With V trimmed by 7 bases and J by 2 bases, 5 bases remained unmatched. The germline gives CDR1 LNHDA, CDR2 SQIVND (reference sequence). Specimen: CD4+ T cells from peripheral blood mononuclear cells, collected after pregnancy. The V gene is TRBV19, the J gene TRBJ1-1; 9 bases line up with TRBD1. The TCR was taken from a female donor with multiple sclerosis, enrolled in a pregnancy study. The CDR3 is CASISDRGNTEAFF. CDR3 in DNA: TGTGCCAGTATCTCGGACAGGGGAAACACTGAAGCTTTCTTT. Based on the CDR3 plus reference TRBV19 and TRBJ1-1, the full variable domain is DGGITQSPKYLFRKEGQNVTLSCEQNLNHDAMYWYRQDPGQGLRLIYYSQIVNDFQKGDIAEGYSVSREKKESFPLTVTSAQKNPTAFYLCASISDRGNTEAFFGQGTRLTVV.